This is a list of T cell receptor beta chains from one sample in a study of blood T cells in healthy people across ages. From the 5' RACE reads, TCRdb called clonotypes with MiXCR, one entry per CDR3 protein. The sample holds over 600,000 distinct CDR3 sequences; about 42% are singletons and the top ten take 15% to 20%. Sequences were obtained from blood. The receptors originated from a man older than 75 in good health. Each CDR3 is given with its conserved first and last residue. Fields, in order: D gene, J gene, V gene, clone size, CDR3 DNA, CDR3 protein. A D gene is named only where the DNA matches it firmly. Clone size, where shown, is once, few, many, or a class for clones that have expanded.

d_call: TRBD2; j_call: TRBJ2-1; v_call: TRBV20-1; clone_size: -; cdr3_nt: TGCAGTGCTAGGGCAACTAGCGGGGGGGCCGCGGGGAGGAATGAGCAGTTCTTC; cdr3_aa: CSARATSGGAAGRNEQFF
d_call: TRBD1; j_call: TRBJ1-1; v_call: TRBV6-6; clone_size: -; cdr3_nt: TGTGCCAGCAGTTACTCCCAGGGGGACACTGAAGCTTTCTTT; cdr3_aa: CASSYSQGDTEAFF
d_call: -; j_call: TRBJ1-6; v_call: TRBV20-1; clone_size: many; cdr3_nt: TGCAGTGCCCCGAAGGGGGATTCACCCCTCCACTTT; cdr3_aa: CSAPKGDSPLHF
d_call: -; j_call: TRBJ2-3; v_call: TRBV24-1; clone_size: -; cdr3_nt: TGTGCCACCAGTGATAAGCGGGCTCTCACAGATACGCAGTATTTT; cdr3_aa: CATSDKRALTDTQYF
d_call: -; j_call: TRBJ2-3; v_call: TRBV21-1; clone_size: -; cdr3_nt: TGTGCCAGCAGCAACCCCCCAGACAGCCGAGATACGCAGTATTTT; cdr3_aa: CASSNPPDSRDTQYF
d_call: -; j_call: TRBJ2-5; v_call: TRBV5-1; clone_size: many; cdr3_nt: TGCGCCAGCAGCTTGGGACAGCGACAAGAGACCCAGTACTTC; cdr3_aa: CASSLGQRQETQYF
d_call: -; j_call: TRBJ2-7; v_call: TRBV7-2; clone_size: -; cdr3_nt: TGTGCCAGCAGCTTAAAGGGGTTCTACGAGCAGTACTTC; cdr3_aa: CASSLKGFYEQYF
d_call: TRBD2; j_call: TRBJ2-5; v_call: TRBV24-1; clone_size: -; cdr3_nt: TGTGCCACCCAAAGGACTAGCGGGAGATGGGAGACCCAGTACTTC; cdr3_aa: CATQRTSGRWETQYF
d_call: TRBD1; j_call: TRBJ2-5; v_call: TRBV6-1; clone_size: -; cdr3_nt: TGTGCCAGCAGTGAAGGTGGACAGGGGCTAGGTGAGCAGTACTTC; cdr3_aa: CASSEGGQGLGEQYF
d_call: -; j_call: TRBJ1-1; v_call: TRBV9; clone_size: once; cdr3_nt: TGTGCCAGCAGCGTCCGGACAGAGGGAGGAGCTTTCTTT; cdr3_aa: CASSVRTEGGAFF
d_call: TRBD2; j_call: TRBJ2-3; v_call: TRBV20-1; clone_size: -; cdr3_nt: TGCAGTGCTAGTGCATTGACTAGCGGGAGCCGAGATACGCAGTATTTT; cdr3_aa: CSASALTSGSRDTQYF
d_call: TRBD2; j_call: TRBJ2-5; v_call: TRBV5-1; clone_size: -; cdr3_nt: TGCGCCAGCAGCTTGACGCTAGCGGGGTCCCAAGAGACCCAGTACTTC; cdr3_aa: CASSLTLAGSQETQYF
d_call: TRBD2; j_call: TRBJ2-1; v_call: TRBV12-3/TRBV12-4; clone_size: -; cdr3_nt: TGTGCCAGCAGTCCGGGAGGGCTAGCGGAATACGGCTCCTACAATGAGCAGTTCTTC; cdr3_aa: CASSPGGLAEYGSYNEQFF
d_call: -; j_call: TRBJ2-7; v_call: TRBV12-3/TRBV12-4; clone_size: -; cdr3_nt: TGTGCCAGCAGTTCCCCCGACCAGCACCCCTTCTACGAGCAGGACTTC; cdr3_aa: CASSSPDQHPFYEQDF
d_call: TRBD2; j_call: TRBJ2-2; v_call: TRBV7-2; clone_size: -; cdr3_nt: TGTGCCAGCAGCCCCATAGCGGGGGTACCTACCGGGGAGCTGTTTTTT; cdr3_aa: CASSPIAGVPTGELFF
d_call: TRBD2; j_call: TRBJ2-3; v_call: TRBV7-7; clone_size: -; cdr3_nt: TGTGCCAGCAACGCGGGACTAGAGACAGATACGCAGTATTTT; cdr3_aa: CASNAGLETDTQYF
d_call: TRBD1; j_call: TRBJ2-7; v_call: TRBV7-2; clone_size: -; cdr3_nt: TGTGCCAGCAGCCCGACCCCGGGACAGGGTGACGAGCAGTACTTC; cdr3_aa: CASSPTPGQGDEQYF
d_call: -; j_call: TRBJ1-4; v_call: TRBV6-5; clone_size: -; cdr3_nt: TGTGCCAGCAGTCTGGACTCTACCAGCGAAAAACTGTTTTTT; cdr3_aa: CASSLDSTSEKLFF
d_call: -; j_call: TRBJ2-7; v_call: TRBV7-2; clone_size: few; cdr3_nt: TGTGCCAGCAGCGGCGTAGGGGTCTCCTACGAGCAGTACTTC; cdr3_aa: CASSGVGVSYEQYF
d_call: -; j_call: TRBJ2-7; v_call: TRBV29-1; clone_size: -; cdr3_nt: TGCAGCGTTGGGGTGGGCTCCTACGAGCAGTACTTC; cdr3_aa: CSVGVGSYEQYF
d_call: TRBD1; j_call: TRBJ2-2; v_call: TRBV5-1; clone_size: -; cdr3_nt: TGCGCCAGCAGAACAGGGGGCGTGACCGGGGAGCTGTTTTTT; cdr3_aa: CASRTGGVTGELFF
d_call: TRBD2; j_call: TRBJ2-1; v_call: TRBV24-1; clone_size: -; cdr3_nt: TGTGCCACCAGTGAGCGGACTAGCGTGAGGAGAGGCAATGAGCAGTTCTTC; cdr3_aa: CATSERTSVRRGNEQFF
d_call: TRBD1; j_call: TRBJ2-5; v_call: TRBV5-1; clone_size: -; cdr3_nt: TGCGCCAGCAGCTTTCAGACAGGGGAACAAGAGACCCAGTACTTC; cdr3_aa: CASSFQTGEQETQYF
d_call: TRBD1; j_call: TRBJ2-4; v_call: TRBV29-1; clone_size: -; cdr3_nt: TGCAGCGTTGGACAGGGGGACCTAGCCAAAAACATTCAGTACTTC; cdr3_aa: CSVGQGDLAKNIQYF
d_call: -; j_call: TRBJ2-1; v_call: TRBV9; clone_size: -; cdr3_nt: TGTGCCAGCAGCGCTTCGTGGGGGTTGGATGAGCAGTTCTTC; cdr3_aa: CASSASWGLDEQFF
d_call: TRBD1; j_call: TRBJ1-4; v_call: TRBV7-2; clone_size: -; cdr3_nt: TGTGCCAGCAGTTGGGGACAGGGGGATGAAAAACTGTTTTTT; cdr3_aa: CASSWGQGDEKLFF
d_call: -; j_call: TRBJ2-1; v_call: TRBV7-7; clone_size: few; cdr3_nt: TGTGCCAGCAGCTTAGGGGGTGTTGGTGAGCAGTTCTTC; cdr3_aa: CASSLGGVGEQFF
d_call: -; j_call: TRBJ2-5; v_call: TRBV7-2; clone_size: -; cdr3_nt: TGTGCCAGCAGCTCGAACAAGGGAGGAGAGACCCAGTACTTC; cdr3_aa: CASSSNKGGETQYF
d_call: TRBD2; j_call: TRBJ2-7; v_call: TRBV18; clone_size: -; cdr3_nt: TGTGCCAGCTCATCCATGACTAGCGGTTCTTCCTACGAGCAGTACTTC; cdr3_aa: CASSSMTSGSSYEQYF
d_call: TRBD1; j_call: TRBJ2-7; v_call: TRBV5-1; clone_size: -; cdr3_nt: TGCGCCAGCAGCTTGGCTTCCAGGGGGAGCGAGCAGTACTTC; cdr3_aa: CASSLASRGSEQYF
d_call: TRBD2; j_call: TRBJ2-7; v_call: TRBV28; clone_size: -; cdr3_nt: TGTGCCAGCAGTTCCCCAGGGACTAGCGACTACGAGCAGTACTTC; cdr3_aa: CASSSPGTSDYEQYF
d_call: TRBD2; j_call: TRBJ2-1; v_call: TRBV7-2; clone_size: -; cdr3_nt: TGTGCCAGCAGCTTTAGCGGGGGGCCCTACAATGAGCAGTTCTTC; cdr3_aa: CASSFSGGPYNEQFF
d_call: -; j_call: TRBJ2-5; v_call: TRBV20-1; clone_size: many; cdr3_nt: TGCAGTGCTAGTTTAGGGCAAGAGACCCAGTACTTC; cdr3_aa: CSASLGQETQYF
d_call: -; j_call: TRBJ2-5; v_call: TRBV6-2/TRBV6-3; clone_size: many; cdr3_nt: TGTGCCAGCTCACCAGTTCAAGAGACCCAGTACTTC; cdr3_aa: CASSPVQETQYF
d_call: -; j_call: TRBJ2-4; v_call: TRBV11-2; clone_size: few; cdr3_nt: TGTGCCAGCAGCTTAAGGGGCGGCAGAATAGCCAAAAACATTCAGTACTTC; cdr3_aa: CASSLRGGRIAKNIQYF
d_call: -; j_call: TRBJ1-1; v_call: TRBV2; clone_size: -; cdr3_nt: TGTGCCAGCAGTGATGGAGGGACCACTGAAGCTTTCTTT; cdr3_aa: CASSDGGTTEAFF
d_call: TRBD1; j_call: TRBJ2-7; v_call: TRBV7-9; clone_size: once; cdr3_nt: TGTGCCAGCACCGTACAGGGGGCCCCCTACGAGCAGTACTTC; cdr3_aa: CASTVQGAPYEQYF
d_call: TRBD2; j_call: TRBJ2-7; v_call: TRBV20-1; clone_size: -; cdr3_nt: TGCAGTGCTCCCGGGACTAGCGGGGTATACGAGCAGTACTTC; cdr3_aa: CSAPGTSGVYEQYF
d_call: -; j_call: TRBJ2-5; v_call: TRBV20-1; clone_size: -; cdr3_nt: TGCAGTGCTAGAGATGGAGCTCCCGGGGTTCAAGAGACCCAGTACTTC; cdr3_aa: CSARDGAPGVQETQYF